Here is one T cell receptor beta chain with its context. The antigen this receptor binds is unknown. Base qualities are not recorded, but no much larger clone differs from it by a single base. These data come from a study of STAT3 mutations in large granular lymphocyte leukemia (dated by TCRdb to the late 2010s). Study-level background: About half of the T-LGLL patients who underwent longitudinal sequencing carried canonical activating STAT3 mutations. One or more immunosuppressive therapy regimens were given to more than half of T-LGLL patients, and hematologic response was seen in about 42% of the treated patients. Patients with T-cell large granular lymphocyte leukemia underwent serial deep sequencing of TCRbeta CDR3 and STAT3 to reconstruct clonal hierarchy and dynamics. From an initial cohort of roughly 200 LGL patients, eighteen representative T-LGLL cases were selected for longitudinal TCRbeta and STAT3 sequencing. As controls, the study also included longitudinal sequencing of a couple of patients with natural killer LGL leukemia. Each patient was sequenced at an average of about 4.1 time points, ranging from 2 to 8 samplings.

An Illumina MiSeq was used to sequence the TCRbeta libraries, yielding an average of approximately 40,000 productive templates per sample. TCRbeta CDR3 libraries were generated with the immunoSEQ assay using multiplex PCR amplification. From the authors' description of their analysis: Repertoire diversity was computed as previously defined, with values near 0 indicating extremely monoclonal samples. Here the immuneACCESS table is served through TCRdb, limited to in-frame sequences with V and J called. Missing clones are a known gap in these copies; in checked studies unresolved V genes cover under half, and the rest lacks a known reason. That table is the source of V, J and clone size, and D and trimming were worked out from the DNA. In all, the sample holds about 12,000 clones, and 81% of those were seen once. The top ten constitute about 51% of the sample. DNA was extracted from blood mononuclear cells, with the same DNA used for both TCR and STAT3 sequencing.

The study at large found these results: At least one immunodominant TCRbeta clonotype was identified in every T-LGLL patient, and multiple immunodominant subclonotypes were identified in about half of the T-LGLL patients. Dominant TCR clone burden was found to exceed STAT3 mutant burden in several patients, suggesting that STAT3 mutation arose secondarily within a pre-expanded clone. In 6 of 18 patients, TCR clonotype switching occurred after therapy, and every newly emerging clone was STAT3 wild type. Because no samples were available when a clone first appeared, clonal expansion had to be inferred from samplings taken at other points. Since codominant clonotypes persisted in some patients, a small but highly pathogenic clone may have gone undetected. Linking therapy response to changes in TCR clonal burden was complicated by variable intervals between samplings and by differing treatment regimens.

At the junction V is shortened by 3 bases and J by 6 bases, with 6 bases in between. From the cysteine up to the phenylalanine, the CDR3 has a length of 11 residues. Only CDR3 DNA remains: 33 bases, in frame from the first base. The CDR1 and CDR2 encoded by the germline V gene are KGHSH and LQKENI. This chain is built from TRBV18 and TRBJ2-7; the D gene cannot be named for sure. Specimen: peripheral blood mononuclear cells. The sequence was obtained from a man aged 60-69 years with T-cell large granular lymphocyte leukemia. Some clones in this sample may be carry-over from other donors' samples. The age is the age at diagnosis. The DNA is TGTGCCAGCTCACCGAATACCGAGCAGTACTTC. Its product reads: CASSPNTEQYF.